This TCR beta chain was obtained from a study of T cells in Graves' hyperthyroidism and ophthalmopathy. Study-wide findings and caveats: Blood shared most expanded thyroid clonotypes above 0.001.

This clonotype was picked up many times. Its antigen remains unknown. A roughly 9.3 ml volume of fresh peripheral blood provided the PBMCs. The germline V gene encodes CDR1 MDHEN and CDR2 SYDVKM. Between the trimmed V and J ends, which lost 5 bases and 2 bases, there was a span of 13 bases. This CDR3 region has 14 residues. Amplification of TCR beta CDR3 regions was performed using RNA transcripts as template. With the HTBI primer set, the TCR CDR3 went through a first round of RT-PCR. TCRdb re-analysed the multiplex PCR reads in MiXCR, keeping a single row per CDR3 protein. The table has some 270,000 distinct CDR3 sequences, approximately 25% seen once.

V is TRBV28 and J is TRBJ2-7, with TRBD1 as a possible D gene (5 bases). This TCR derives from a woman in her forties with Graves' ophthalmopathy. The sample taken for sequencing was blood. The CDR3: CASSKTGRPYEQYF. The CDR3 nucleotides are TGTGCCAGCAGTAAAACAGGCCGCCCCTACGAGCAGTACTTC.